These T cell receptor beta chains were read from a single sample in a study of human T cells and chemical hapten exposure. TCRdb recomputed calls from the RACE reads with MiXCR, one row per CDR3 protein. The data hold around 260,000 distinct CDR3 sequences, with approximately 8.4% observed a single time. The material was whole blood, obtained in connection with sensitization to the hapten diphenylcyclopropenone (DPC). These receptors all stem from a woman aged 40-49 years with alopecia areata. Some clones in this sample may be carry-over from other donors' samples. Both conserved end residues are trimmed from each CDR3.

TRBV28	TRBJ2-7	ASSRDSPYEQY
TRBV10-3	TRBJ2-1	AISLETGQGYNEQF
TRBV29-1	TRBJ1-2	SVVGQNLQGVSNYGYT
TRBV4-2	TRBJ1-4	ASSPRDRGDEKLF
TRBV7-2	TRBJ2-6	ASSLARQALSGANVLT
TRBV12-3/TRBV12-4	TRBJ2-7	ASSIAGGPGYEQY
TRBV28	TRBJ2-5	ASSSGQTVGETQY
TRBV4-1	TRBJ2-7	ASSQVLGQGYEQY
TRBV7-2	TRBJ2-3	ASSLTSQGADTQY
TRBV6-6	TRBJ1-6	ASTPNVPGSPLH
TRBV6-6	TRBJ2-2	ASKATGGTGELF
TRBV30	TRBJ2-7	ACASVGEQY
TRBV20-1	TRBJ1-3	SARGAQSWGRNTIY
TRBV6-5	TRBJ2-5	ASRAGQLYQETQY
TRBV28	TRBJ1-4	ASLTPGATNEKLF
TRBV6-5	TRBJ2-3	ASSPGLATDTQY
TRBV20-1	TRBJ2-7	SADLAGYYEQY
TRBV7-7	TRBJ2-5	ASSLGGGNQETQY
TRBV7-3	TRBJ2-1	ASSSDPTPGAEQF
TRBV10-3	TRBJ1-1	AISESSYNTEAF
TRBV5-1	TRBJ1-1	ASSFKGDTEAF
TRBV20-1	TRBJ2-3	SAREMTNTDTQY
TRBV18	TRBJ2-7	ASSPPIRYEQY
TRBV12-3/TRBV12-4	TRBJ2-5	ASSQGTPETQY
TRBV28	TRBJ1-2	ASTWKGGYT